A selection of T cell receptor beta chains follows, all from one sample in a study of cytomegalovirus exposure and HLA in healthy donors. Some clones are missing from TCRdb's copy, which holds only in-frame ones; the method was immunoSEQ multiplex PCR. This sample carries some 130,000 clones, roughly 70% of them seen once, and the ten largest clones take about 1.5%. The sequenced material came from PBMCs. These receptors were collected from a human donor in good health. Each CDR3 is given with its conserved first and last residue. A D gene is named only where the DNA matches it firmly. Some rows mark clone size as missing; the rest say once, few, many or name a class of expanded clone.

J gene: TRBJ2-3; clone size: many; V gene: TRBV6-6; D gene: TRBD2; CDR3 DNA: TGTGCCAGCAGTCCCATAGCGGGGAGCACAGATACGCAGTATTTT; CDR3 protein: CASSPIAGSTDTQYF
J gene: TRBJ2-6; clone size: -; V gene: TRBV7-9; D gene: TRBD1; CDR3 DNA: TGTGCCAGCAGCTTCACAGGGGTCGGGGCCAACGTCCTGACTTTC; CDR3 protein: CASSFTGVGANVLTF
J gene: TRBJ1-1; clone size: -; V gene: TRBV28; D gene: -; CDR3 DNA: TGTGCCAGCAGACTTGACAGTCCGACCACTGAAGCTTTCTTT; CDR3 protein: CASRLDSPTTEAFF
J gene: TRBJ2-1; clone size: -; V gene: TRBV19; D gene: -; CDR3 DNA: TGTGCCAGTAGTCGACAGGTTTGGGATGAGCAGTTCTTC; CDR3 protein: CASSRQVWDEQFF
J gene: TRBJ2-5; clone size: -; V gene: TRBV6-5; D gene: -; CDR3 DNA: TGTGCCAGCAGTTACCACCGACAGCCTTCGCAAGAGACCCAGTACTTC; CDR3 protein: CASSYHRQPSQETQYF
J gene: TRBJ2-2; clone size: few; V gene: TRBV28; D gene: TRBD1; CDR3 DNA: TGTGCCAGCAGCTTGGACAGGGTGGGCACCGGGGAGCTGTTTTTT; CDR3 protein: CASSLDRVGTGELFF
J gene: TRBJ2-2; clone size: -; V gene: TRBV7-8; D gene: -; CDR3 DNA: TGTGCCAGCAGTCCTTATCAGTTGAACACCGGGGAGCTGTTTTTT; CDR3 protein: CASSPYQLNTGELFF
J gene: TRBJ2-1; clone size: -; V gene: TRBV5-1; D gene: -; CDR3 DNA: TGCGCCAGCAGCCCGACTAGTATATCCTACAATGAGCAGTTCTTC; CDR3 protein: CASSPTSISYNEQFF
J gene: TRBJ2-1; clone size: few; V gene: TRBV6-1; D gene: TRBD2; CDR3 DNA: TGTGCCAGTCATCAAGGGCTAGCGGACAATGAGCAGTTCTTC; CDR3 protein: CASHQGLADNEQFF
J gene: TRBJ1-4; clone size: -; V gene: TRBV29-1; D gene: -; CDR3 DNA: TGCAGCCACATGACAGATTCAGATGAAAAACTGTTTTTT; CDR3 protein: CSHMTDSDEKLFF
J gene: TRBJ2-7; clone size: few; V gene: TRBV28; D gene: -; CDR3 DNA: TGTGCCAGCATCGCAGGAAGCTCCTACGAGCAGTACTTC; CDR3 protein: CASIAGSSYEQYF
J gene: TRBJ2-7; clone size: -; V gene: TRBV6-5; D gene: -; CDR3 DNA: TGTGCCAGCAGGTATCTCCAGGGCGGCGAGCAGTACTTC; CDR3 protein: CASRYLQGGEQYF
J gene: TRBJ2-7; clone size: -; V gene: TRBV28; D gene: -; CDR3 DNA: TGTGCCAGCAGTCCTAGAACGGACTGGAACTACGAGCAGTACTTC; CDR3 protein: CASSPRTDWNYEQYF
J gene: TRBJ1-1; clone size: -; V gene: TRBV7-9; D gene: -; CDR3 DNA: TGTGCCAGCAGCTTCGGGGGGCATGGTGAAGCTTTCTTT; CDR3 protein: CASSFGGHGEAFF
J gene: TRBJ1-2; clone size: -; V gene: TRBV5-1; D gene: -; CDR3 DNA: TGCGCCAGCAGCTCCACCACGGGAAACTATGGCTACACCTTC; CDR3 protein: CASSSTTGNYGYTF
J gene: TRBJ1-4; clone size: once; V gene: TRBV5-4; D gene: -; CDR3 DNA: TGTGCCAGCAGCTTGGGTGGAGGAAGTGAAAAACTGTTTTTT; CDR3 protein: CASSLGGGSEKLFF
J gene: TRBJ2-1; clone size: -; V gene: TRBV6-6; D gene: -; CDR3 DNA: TGTGCCAGCAGTTACCCTTCCGGGAGAGGCTACAATGAGCAGTTCTTC; CDR3 protein: CASSYPSGRGYNEQFF
J gene: TRBJ1-1; clone size: few; V gene: TRBV19; D gene: -; CDR3 DNA: TGTGCCAGTAGTACCGGACAGAACACTGAAGCTTTCTTT; CDR3 protein: CASSTGQNTEAFF
J gene: TRBJ2-2; clone size: few; V gene: TRBV19; D gene: -; CDR3 DNA: TGTGCCAGTAGTCGTGGACAGTTAACCGGGGAGCTGTTTTTT; CDR3 protein: CASSRGQLTGELFF
J gene: TRBJ2-1; clone size: -; V gene: TRBV9; D gene: TRBD2; CDR3 DNA: TGTGCCAGCAGCGTAGTGGGACTAGCGGGAAATGAGCAGTTCTTC; CDR3 protein: CASSVVGLAGNEQFF
J gene: TRBJ2-7; clone size: once; V gene: TRBV13; D gene: TRBD2; CDR3 DNA: TGTGCCAGCAGCCCTCCGGGACTAGACTCCTACGAGCAGTACTTC; CDR3 protein: CASSPPGLDSYEQYF
J gene: TRBJ1-2; clone size: -; V gene: TRBV7-2; D gene: -; CDR3 DNA: TGTGCCAGCAGTCATGCACAGCCTAACTATGGCTACACCTTC; CDR3 protein: CASSHAQPNYGYTF
J gene: TRBJ2-1; clone size: -; V gene: TRBV5-1; D gene: TRBD2; CDR3 DNA: TGCGCCAGCAACGCCGGGACTAGCTCCAATGAGCAGTTCTTC; CDR3 protein: CASNAGTSSNEQFF
J gene: TRBJ2-3; clone size: -; V gene: TRBV9; D gene: TRBD2; CDR3 DNA: TGTGCCAGCAGCGTAGGGGCGGGAGTGGCAGATACGCAGTATTTT; CDR3 protein: CASSVGAGVADTQYF